Shown below are 13 T cell receptor beta chains from a single sample sequenced in a study of T cells in localized non-small cell lung cancer. Profiling relied on immunoSEQ multiplex PCR, and the TCRdb table lists in-frame clones only, not all of them. The table has 55,000 to 80,000 clones, roughly four fifths seen once. Sequencing used peripheral blood, obtained before any cancer treatment. The receptors derive from an older female donor with stage I lung adenocarcinoma.

This clone was detected a few times. V and J are TRBV14 and TRBJ1-1, with unresolved D. The CDR3 is 14 residues long. Trimming pared 1 base from V and 1 base from J, leaving 7 bases between. CDR1 and CDR2 from the germline V gene are SGHDN and FVKESK. The CDR3 DNA reads TGTGCCAGCAGCCAAGTCGGATGGAACACTGAAGCTTTCTTT. Translated, it gives CASSQVGWNTEAFF.

The chain couples TRBV9 to TRBJ2-1, with D perhaps matching TRBD1 (5 bases). The V and J ends lost 0 bases and 9 bases respectively, with 16 bases between them. The CDR3 runs to 15 residues. Per germline, CDR1 SGDLS and CDR2 YYNGEE. CDR3 in DNA: TGTGCCAGCAGCGTAGTGTCCAGGGTGGGGCCTGAGCAGTTCTTC. Residues: CASSVVSRVGPEQFF.

The gene calls are TRBV12-5 and TRBJ2-1; possibly TRBD2 for D (7 bases). The length of the CDR3 is 16 residues. The germline CDR1 and CDR2 sequences are LGHNT and FRNRAP. With 5 bases removed from V and 2 bases from J, the gap between germline ends came to 16 bases. DNA for the CDR3: TGTGCTAGTGGTAAGCAGGAGGGGGGGCCCTACAATGAGCAGTTCTTC. Its protein is CASGKQEGGPYNEQFF.

The rearrangement links TRBV20-1 to TRBJ2-7; D remains unclear. CDR3 size: 11 residues. The germline gives CDR1 DFQATT, CDR2 SNEGSKA (reference sequence). V was clipped by 0 bases and J by 3 bases, with 3 bases between them. The CDR3 DNA reads TGCAGTGCTAGAGACTACTACGAGCAGTACTTC. It translates to CSARDYYEQYF.

The J gene is TRBJ1-1, the V gene TRBV10-2; D gene unclear. The CDR3 runs 13 residues. Trimming took off 0 bases at V and 3 bases at J, with 5 bases between the two ends. Germline CDR1 is WSHSY and CDR2 is SAAADI. CDR3 in DNA: TGCGCCAGCAGTGAGTCGTCGGACACTGAAGCTTTCTTT. Translated, it gives CASSESSDTEAFF.

V gene TRBV2 combines with J gene TRBJ2-1; the D gene is possibly TRBD2 (5 bases). Germline V lookup: CDR1 SNHLY, CDR2 FYNNEI. Between the trimmed V and J ends, which lost 7 bases and 3 bases, there was a span of 16 bases. The CDR3 covers 15 residues. CDR3 in DNA: TGTGCCAGCATGAAAGAAGCGGTTATCTACAATGAGCAGTTCTTC. This sequence encodes CASMKEAVIYNEQFF.

The V call is TRBV4-1, the J call TRBJ2-1, with 7 positions matching TRBD2. CDR1 is MGHRA, CDR2 YSYEKL, per germline. V lost 1 base and J lost 8; bases outside the gene matches: 2. This CDR3 is 13 amino acids long. CDR3 sequence: CASSQGAGDEQFF. For the CDR3, the DNA is TGCGCCAGCAGCCAAGGTGCGGGGGATGAGCAGTTCTTC.

CDR3 region: CASKHGTSNQPQHF. DNA for the CDR3: TGTGCCAGTAAACACGGAACTAGCAATCAGCCCCAGCATTTT. This chain uses TRBV19 with TRBJ1-5; the D is unclear. V lost 7 bases and J 0 bases, leaving 10 bases between the germline ends. The CDR3 is 14 amino acids. Germline CDR1 and CDR2: LNHDA and SQIVND (reference sequence).

The genes are TRBV4-1 and TRBJ1-4; possibly TRBD1 for D (6 bases). This CDR3 has 15 residues. Deletions cut 1 base from V and 6 bases from J, with 12 bases between. The germline V gene encodes CDR1 MGHRA and CDR2 YSYEKL. The CDR3 spells CASSQVRAGDEKLFF. DNA for the CDR3: TGCGCCAGCAGCCAAGTCAGGGCAGGGGATGAAAAACTGTTTTTT.

This clone was seen once. The chain joins TRBV5-4 to TRBJ2-1; D possibly uses TRBD1 or TRBD2 (5 bases each). The CDR3 spans 16 residues. V was trimmed by 4 bases and J by 0 bases, leaving 14 bases between them. The germline V gene encodes CDR1 SGHNT and CDR2 YYREEE (reference sequence). The CDR3 sequence: CASSGTLGDSYNEQFF. CDR3 bases: TGTGCCAGCAGCGGGACCCTGGGCGACTCCTACAATGAGCAGTTCTTC.

This clone was seen just once. The rearrangement links TRBV18 to TRBJ2-1; 10 bases are a match to TRBD1. Unmatched junction bases numbered 9, after V lost 0 bases and J lost 7 bases. This CDR3 has 17 amino acids. Per the germline V gene, CDR1 is KGHSH and CDR2 is LQKENI. The CDR3: CASSPPGQGLGRNEQFF. The CDR3, as DNA: TGTGCCAGCTCACCACCGGGACAGGGGTTAGGAAGGAATGAGCAGTTCTTC.

The chain uses TRBV5-1 and TRBJ2-1, with unresolved D. The germline CDR1 and CDR2 sequences are SGHRS and YFSETQ. There are 14 residues in the CDR3. The V end lost 0 bases, the J end lost 8 bases, and 12 bases lay between the germline ends. The CDR3 is CASSLGLPGDEQFF. The DNA of the CDR3 is TGCGCCAGCAGCTTGGGACTGCCTGGGGATGAGCAGTTCTTC.

This sequence joins TRBV7-9 and TRBJ1-3; 9 bases align to TRBD1. The CDR3 sequence is 17 residues long. With 5 bases clipped from V and 4 bases from J, the junction kept 12 bases outside the gene matches. The germline V gene has CDR1 SEHNR and CDR2 FQNEAQ (reference sequence). The CDR3 spells CASSPGQGLPTGNTIYF. The CDR3 region has the DNA TGTGCCAGCAGCCCGGGACAGGGCCTTCCTACGGGAAACACCATATATTTT.